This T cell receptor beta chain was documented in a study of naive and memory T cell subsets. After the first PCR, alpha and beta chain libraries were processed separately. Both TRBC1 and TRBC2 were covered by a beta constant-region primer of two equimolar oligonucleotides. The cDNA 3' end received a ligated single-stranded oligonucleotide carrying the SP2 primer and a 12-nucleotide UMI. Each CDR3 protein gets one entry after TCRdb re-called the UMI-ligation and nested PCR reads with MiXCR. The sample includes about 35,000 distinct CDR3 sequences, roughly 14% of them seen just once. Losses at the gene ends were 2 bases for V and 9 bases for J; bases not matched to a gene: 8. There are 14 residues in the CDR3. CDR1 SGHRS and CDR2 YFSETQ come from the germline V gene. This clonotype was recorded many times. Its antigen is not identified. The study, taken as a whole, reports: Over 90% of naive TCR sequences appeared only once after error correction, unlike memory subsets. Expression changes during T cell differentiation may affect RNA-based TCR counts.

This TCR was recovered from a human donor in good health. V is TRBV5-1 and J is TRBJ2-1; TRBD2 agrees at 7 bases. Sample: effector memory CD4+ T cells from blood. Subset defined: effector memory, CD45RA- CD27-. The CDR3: CASSFSGLSSEQFF. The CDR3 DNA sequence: TGCGCCAGCAGCTTTAGCGGGTTATCCAGTGAGCAGTTCTTC.